This T cell receptor (beta chain) was captured in a study of identifying expanded T cells in peripheral blood. Germline V lookup: CDR1 WSHSY, CDR2 SAAADI. The CDR3 sequence is 13 residues long. Deletions cut 6 bases from V and 0 bases from J, with 6 bases between. Here immunoSEQ multiplex PCR was the method, and the copy in TCRdb shows in-frame clones only, minus some. This table holds some 100,000 clones, roughly nine tenths found once. Sequencing used blood. The chain uses TRBV10-2 and TRBJ1-3; D remains unclear. This receptor was identified in a person aged 18 to 75 in good health. The CDR3 loop reads CASSAFSGNTIYF. CDR3 in DNA: TGCGCCAGCAGCGCGTTCTCTGGAAACACCATATATTTT.